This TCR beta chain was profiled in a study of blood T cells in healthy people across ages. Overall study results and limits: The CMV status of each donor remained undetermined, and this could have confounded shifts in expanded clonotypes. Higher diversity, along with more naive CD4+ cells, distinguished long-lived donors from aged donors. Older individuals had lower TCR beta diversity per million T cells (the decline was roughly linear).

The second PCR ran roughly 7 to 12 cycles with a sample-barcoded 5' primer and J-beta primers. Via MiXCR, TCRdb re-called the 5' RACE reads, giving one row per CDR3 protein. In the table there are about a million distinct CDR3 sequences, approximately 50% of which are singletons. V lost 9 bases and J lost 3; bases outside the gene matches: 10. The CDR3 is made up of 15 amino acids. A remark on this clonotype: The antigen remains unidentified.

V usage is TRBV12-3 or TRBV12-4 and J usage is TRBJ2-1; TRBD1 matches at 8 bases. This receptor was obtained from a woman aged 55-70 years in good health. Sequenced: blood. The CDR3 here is CASTSTGDIYNEQFF. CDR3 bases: TGTGCCAGTACCTCGACAGGGGATATCTACAATGAGCAGTTCTTC.